Sequencing of this T cell receptor beta chain was carried out in a study of long-term antiretroviral therapy in people with HIV (dated by TCRdb to 2022 to 2024). Regarding the complete study: The earliest samples were collected approximately a decade before the 2015 WHO recommendation for immediate ART, a period when ART was typically delayed until CD4 counts fell. A retrospective serial study tested whether ART initiation and durable HIV suppression were associated with changes in peripheral blood TRB repertoire composition and diversity. A total of fewer than 200 cryopreserved PBMC samples were contributed to the cohort by 30 adults with confirmed HIV infection, with samples collected serially over a mean of approximately six years (range 1-12). Of the 30 or so participants with HIV, 10 to 11 were female. No cross-contamination during QIAcube processing was seen in test extractions of a monoclonal T-cell line run alongside 30 to 35 polyclonal samples. On the study overall, not on this receptor specifically: Because cell numbers in pre-ART samples were limited, unsorted PBMC were profiled instead of sorted CD4+ and CD8+ T cells. The samples span the years 2004 to 2017, and the ART regimens used may be less effective than current regimens. Compared with controls, HIV repertoires had narrower CDR3 length ranges, and the network structure pointed to an antigen-experienced repertoire that shifted only slightly toward naive after ART. No data were available on ART adherence, viral resistance or therapy changes, limiting inferences about post-ART repertoire changes. Starting ART was linked to a significant rise in TRB diversity, yet even after long-term ART the diversity remained significantly lower than in transplant donor controls. Limited PBMC availability meant only the TCR beta chain was sequenced, without alpha chain pairing. Expanded TRB clones identified before ART initiation dominated the repertoire at all time points, although this dominance fluctuated and declined in many PLHIV after ART.

Participants were included only if at least one PBMC sample before ART initiation and at least two post-ART samples were available. Treatment was received in the United States of America by all participants with HIV. Before DNA extraction, cryopreserved samples containing about 0.9-11 million PBMC were thawed and washed. At the time of the earliest PBMC sample, participants with HIV were aged between roughly 20 and 60 years. Each participant contributed PBMC samples from 1-4 timepoints before ART initiation and 2-8 timepoints after ART initiation, with a median of 7 samples. For every participant, serial HIV viral load, CD4+ T-cell count, ART history and demographic data were obtained. A Qiagen kit on a QIAcube was used to extract genomic DNA from unsorted PBMC, with samples processed in batches of 12. The immunoSEQ hsTCRB v3.0 assay was used at survey level resolution to sequence the TRB variable region. A depth of roughly 40,000-55,000 T-cell genomes per sample was targeted for TRB sequencing. Pooled TRB libraries were sequenced on an Illumina MiSeq with a v3 150-cycle kit. The authors' pipeline ran thus. Analysis of repertoires was carried out in R inside a reproducible Nextflow workflow spanning QC, data transformation and analysis. LymphoSeq2, an R package for exploring AIRR-Seq data, was used to implement custom analyses. A few samples yielding fewer than 5000 total TRB sequences were excluded, leaving approximately 200 analyzed HIV repertoires. Among the 170 to 200 retained HIV repertoires, 55 to 65 were collected before ART initiation and around 130 after ART initiation. Repertoires were downsampled to 5000 TRB nucleotide sequences, with summary statistics averaged over 100 downsampling iterations. The analysis kept only TRB sequences whose CDR3 regions were at least seven amino acids long. A Shannon entropy-derived clonality score and the Gini coefficient were used to measure diversity. In the repertoire networks, any two of the top 5000 CDR3 amino acid sequences were connected whenever the two sequences differed by an edit distance of one. For TRB CDR3 amino acid sequences, GLIPH2 was used to predict antigen specificity groups and MHC restriction. Known CMV, EBV, HIV or tissue antigen associations were flagged by matching CDR3 amino acid sequences against VDJdb and McPAS-TCR. Pre-ART, post-ART and control groups were compared with Wilcoxon signed-rank tests and Holm-Bonferroni correction. This is the immuneACCESS table as TCRdb keeps it, with only in-frame sequences that have V and J called. A part of the clones is gone; compared with another copy, unresolved V genes explain less than half, and the rest is unexplained. That table gives V, J and clone size, and the DNA gave D and trimming. Here the sample has around 23,000 clones; approximately 80% occur a single time. Clones ranked in the top ten supply roughly 16% of the sample.

Note on this clone: This receptor's antigen is unknown. No base quality values were provided; no much bigger clone lies one nucleotide off.

Sequenced material: unsorted PBMCs, taken at the start of antiretroviral therapy, before treatment. This TCR was sampled from a woman aged 18-29 years with HIV.

The CDR3 protein: CASSLERGSYEQYF. The bases read TGTGCCAGCAGCTTAGAACGCGGCTCCTACGAGCAGTACTTC. This sequence uses TRBV7-6 and TRBJ2-7; the D gene is unclear. From the cysteine through the phenylalanine, the CDR3 covers 14 amino acids. Only the CDR3 part of the read is kept: 42 bases, read in frame from the first base. According to the germline V gene, CDR1 reads SGHVS and CDR2 reads FNYEAQ. Trimming takes 1 base from V and 0 bases from J, and the germline ends sit 7 bases apart.